These 12 T cell receptor beta chains came from one sample sequenced in a study of cytomegalovirus exposure and HLA in healthy donors. The study ran its PCR with 60 Vbeta and 13 Jbeta primers. Repertoires were generated with immunoSEQ multiplex PCR, while TCRdb's copy carries only in-frame clones and drops some. This table holds tens of thousands of clones, roughly 85% found once. The sample taken for sequencing was PBMCs. These receptors came from a man between 25 and 39 years old in good health and CMV-seronegative.

The chain couples TRBV7-2 to TRBJ2-5; 12 bases are a match to TRBD2. CDR1 is SGHTA, CDR2 FQGNSA, per germline. V lost 5 bases and J lost 10; bases outside the gene matches: 5. The CDR3 is 13 amino acids. The CDR3 is CASSTRLAGDQYF. In DNA form, the CDR3 reads TGTGCCAGCAGCACCCGACTAGCGGGAGACCAGTACTTC.

The chain combines TRBV4-3 with TRBJ1-3, with 8 bases fitting TRBD1. This CDR3 contains 12 residues. Germline assignment: CDR1 LGHNA and CDR2 YSLEER. V lost 2 bases to trimming and J lost 10 bases; unmatched junction nucleotides: 1. The CDR3, as DNA: TGCGCCAGCAGCCAACAGGGGGCTACCATATATTTT. It translates to CASSQQGATIYF.

In this sample, this clone turned up a few times. The rearrangement joins TRBV4-1 to TRBJ2-5, with D maybe TRBD1 (6 bases). The CDR3 has 15 residues. Trimming took off 2 bases at V and 4 bases at J, with 14 bases between the two ends. Germline assignment: CDR1 MGHRA and CDR2 YSYEKL. The CDR3 loop is CASSQQGRVGETQYF. The CDR3 DNA is TGCGCCAGCAGCCAACAGGGGCGAGTAGGAGAGACCCAGTACTTC.

J is TRBJ1-2 and V is TRBV27, with 10 bases aligning to TRBD1. This CDR3 comprises 16 residues. Losses at the gene ends were 7 bases for V and 3 bases for J; bases not matched to a gene: 11. Germline V gives CDR1 MNHEY, CDR2 SMNVEV (reference sequence). In DNA, the CDR3 is TGTGCCAGCATCCCTTGGGACAGGGGAAAGGACTATGGCTACACCTTC. Its translation: CASIPWDRGKDYGYTF.

This sequence joins TRBV5-4 and TRBJ2-5, with 7 positions matching TRBD2. CDR3 length equals 14 residues. The V segment lost 1 base and the J segment 1 base; nucleotides outside the gene matches: 1. The germline V gene encodes CDR1 SGHNT and CDR2 YYREEE (reference sequence). CDR3 DNA: TGTGCCAGCAGCTTGTGGGGGGGCCAAGAGACCCAGTACTTC. It yields the protein CASSLWGGQETQYF.

This sequence joins TRBV7-2 and TRBJ1-3; D is unresolved. Germline loops: CDR1 SGHTA, CDR2 FQGNSA. The V end was cut by 5 bases, the J end by 0 bases, with 8 bases between. There are 14 residues in the CDR3. CDR3 bases: TGTGCCAGCAGCCCTACTAACTCTGGAAACACCATATATTTT. Protein: CASSPTNSGNTIYF.

V and J are TRBV6-5 and TRBJ1-4; weak D call: TRBD1 (5 bases). Germline CDR1 reads MNHEY; CDR2 reads SVGAGI. With 0 bases removed from V and 8 bases from J, the gap between germline ends came to 10 bases. The CDR3 length is 14 residues. The CDR3 protein is CASSYSIRQEKLFF. The DNA for the CDR3 is TGTGCCAGCAGTTACTCGATTAGACAGGAAAAACTGTTTTTT.

The V call is TRBV6-4, the J call TRBJ2-3, with D tentatively TRBD2 (6 bases). Germline V CDR1 and CDR2: MRHNA, SNTAGT. This CDR3 region has 14 residues. V was shortened by 2 bases and J by 6 bases, with 12 bases between the two germline ends. CDR3 nucleotide sequence: TGTGCCAGCAGTGACGGGCGGGAAGGGGATACGCAGTATTTT. It yields the protein CASSDGREGDTQYF.

The V and J genes are TRBV7-3 and TRBJ1-1; TRBD1 is a possible D gene (6 bases). Per the germline V gene, CDR1 is SGHTA and CDR2 is FQGTGA. The CDR3 is made up of 15 amino acids. V gave up 5 bases and J gave up 3 bases, with 16 bases separating them. The CDR3 sequence is CASSPGGGPDTEAFF. CDR3 DNA: TGTGCCAGCAGCCCCGGGGGGGGGCCGGACACTGAAGCTTTCTTT.

The chain has TRBV28 and TRBJ2-5, with unresolved D. The J call is uncertain, as TRBJ2-7 better fits the DNA end. The CDR3 length is 10 residues. CDR1 and CDR2 from the germline V gene are MDHEN and SYDVKM. CDR3 region: CASGLYEQYF. The CDR3 DNA follows: TGTGCCAGCGGATTATACGAGCAGTACTTC.

This rearrangement joins TRBV4-2 to TRBJ2-2; D is undetermined. The germline V gene encodes CDR1 LGHNA and CDR2 YNFKEQ. Trimming took 1 base from V and 3 from J, leaving 9 bases between them. The length of the CDR3 is 15 residues. The CDR3 sequence: CASSQVEIHTGELFF. CDR3 sequence (DNA): TGTGCCAGCAGCCAAGTAGAGATTCACACCGGGGAGCTGTTTTTT.

The chain has TRBV6-5 and TRBJ2-7, with 9 bases identical to TRBD2. CDR1 is MNHEY, CDR2 SVGAGI, per germline. Trimming took 4 bases from V and 3 from J; bases not matched to a gene: 1. CDR3 size: 13 residues. The CDR3 sequence is CASSSTSGYEQYF. CDR3 in DNA: TGTGCCAGCAGTTCGACTAGCGGCTACGAGCAGTACTTC.